This T cell receptor (beta chain) was captured by sequencing in a study of siplizumab effects on memory and regulatory T cells. This clone is a singleton in its sample. Germline V gene data show CDR1 as MNHEY and CDR2 as SVGAGI. Trimming stripped 8 bases from V and 7 bases from J, with 17 bases between. The CDR3 length is 13 residues. Measured with immunoSEQ multiplex PCR; TCRdb has only the in-frame clones, and not every one. Here the sample spans 50,000 to 55,000 clones, 95% to 98% being singletons. This receptor was identified in a human donor in good health. The chain joins TRBV6-5 to TRBJ1-2, with D unresolved. Sequenced material: naive CD4+ T cells sorted from blood. The CDR3 region has the DNA TGTGCCAGCCACCGGCGGGCTGAGGGTGGCTACACCTTC. Encoded protein: CASHRRAEGGYTF.